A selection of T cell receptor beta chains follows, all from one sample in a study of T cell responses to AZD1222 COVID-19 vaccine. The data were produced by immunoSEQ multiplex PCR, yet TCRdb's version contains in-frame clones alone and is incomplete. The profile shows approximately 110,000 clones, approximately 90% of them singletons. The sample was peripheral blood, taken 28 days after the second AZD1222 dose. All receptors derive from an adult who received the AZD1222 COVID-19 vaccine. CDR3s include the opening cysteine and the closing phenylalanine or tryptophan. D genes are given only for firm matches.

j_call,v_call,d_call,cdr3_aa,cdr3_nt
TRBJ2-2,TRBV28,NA,CASSFGLLFVSTGELFF,TGTGCCAGCAGTTTTGGTTTGTTATTCGTGTCCACCGGGGAGCTGTTTTTT
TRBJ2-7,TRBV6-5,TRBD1,CASSRTGLEEQYF,TGTGCCAGCAGCCGGACAGGGTTAGAAGAGCAGTACTTC
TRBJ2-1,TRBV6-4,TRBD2,CASSRTSGSRNEQFF,TGTGCCAGCAGTAGGACTAGCGGGAGTCGCAATGAGCAGTTCTTC
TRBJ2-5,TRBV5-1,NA,CASSFDRPQETQYF,TGCGCCAGCAGCTTTGACAGACCGCAAGAGACCCAGTACTTC
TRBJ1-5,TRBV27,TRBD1,CASSRTGGADQPQHF,TGTGCCAGCAGCAGGACAGGGGGCGCGGATCAGCCCCAGCATTTT
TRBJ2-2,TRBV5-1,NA,CASGSLGDTGELFF,TGCGCCAGCGGATCTTTAGGGGACACCGGGGAGCTGTTTTTT
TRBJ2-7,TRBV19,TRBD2,CASSEGLAGVYEQYF,TGTGCCAGTAGCGAGGGACTAGCGGGAGTCTACGAGCAGTACTTC
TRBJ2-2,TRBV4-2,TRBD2,CASSQPVAGGRTGELFF,TGTGCCAGCAGCCAACCAGTAGCGGGAGGGCGAACCGGGGAGCTGTTTTTT
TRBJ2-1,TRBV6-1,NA,CASSFPLYFNEQFF,TGTGCCAGCAGTTTCCCGTTATACTTCAATGAGCAGTTCTTC
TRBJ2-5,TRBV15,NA,CATSRPRVQGTMTQYF,TGTGCCACCAGCAGACCTAGAGTGCAGGGGACAATGACCCAGTACTTC
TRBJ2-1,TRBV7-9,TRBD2,CASSSLGGLDNEQFF,TGTGCCAGCAGCTCCCTAGGGGGACTAGACAATGAGCAGTTCTTC
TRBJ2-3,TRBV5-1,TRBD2,CASSSGLAGTDTQYF,TGCGCCAGCAGCTCTGGACTAGCGGGCACAGATACGCAGTATTTT
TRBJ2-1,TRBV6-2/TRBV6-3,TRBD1,CASSYVQGAGNEQFF,TGTGCCAGCAGTTACGTACAGGGGGCAGGCAATGAGCAGTTCTTC
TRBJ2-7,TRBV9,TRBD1,CARSTGQGDWEQYF,TGTGCCAGAAGTACGGGACAGGGGGATTGGGAGCAGTACTTC
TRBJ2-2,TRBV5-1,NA,CASSPGAGLTGELFF,TGCGCCAGCAGTCCGGGGGCAGGTCTCACCGGGGAGCTGTTTTTT
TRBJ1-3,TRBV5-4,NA,CASSLEEGPSSGNTIYF,TGTGCCAGCAGCTTGGAAGAGGGTCCAAGCTCTGGAAACACCATATATTTT